The clone carrying this T cell receptor beta chain appeared once. The sample is drawn from a study of blood T cell repertoires in COVID-19. The overall study: Samples taken during acute and convalescent COVID-19 were collected in the United States, Italy and Spain.

In the original workflow: Reference gene primers were amplified, and this amplification served to estimate nucleated cell counts. TCRdb keeps only in-frame clones here, not all; method: immunoSEQ multiplex PCR. V, J and clone size are taken as reported in that table, and D and trimming were inferred from the DNA itself. Here the sample spans 48,000 or so clones, 85% to 90% being singletons. This CDR3 has 14 amino acids. The ends lost 4 bases at V and 4 bases at J; junction bases unmatched: 5. Germline loops: CDR1 SEHNR, CDR2 FQNEAQ (reference sequence). The V gene is TRBV7-9, the J gene TRBJ2-7, with 9 bases aligning to TRBD1. The sample comprised peripheral blood. This clonotype originated in a woman aged 60-70 years with acute or convalescent COVID-19. The CDR3 region has the DNA TGTGCCAGCAGCTGGGGACAGGGAGTGTACGAGCAGTACTTC. This encodes CASSWGQGVYEQYF. Together with reference TRBV7-9 and TRBJ2-7, the CDR3 gives the full variable domain: DTGVSQNPRHKITKRGQNVTFRCDPISEHNRLYWYRQTLGQGPEFLTYFQNEAQLEKSRLLSDRFSAERPKGSFSTLEIQRTEQGDSAMYLCASSWGQGVYEQYFGPGTRLTVT.